Presented here are 25 T cell receptor beta chains from one specimen sequenced in a study of Ad26.COV2.S vaccination and SARS-CoV-2 variants. Assay used: immunoSEQ multiplex PCR; TCRdb lists only in-frame clones, some missing. The sample contains about 390,000 clones, approximately 92% of which appear only once. Noted treatment: around 19 received Ad26.COV2.S at low or high dose, single or two shots; several received placebo; per-sample allocation not given. Sampling occurred on day 63 after the first vaccine or placebo injection. Sequenced material: peripheral blood, taken in a trial of Ad26.COV2.S vaccine versus placebo. These TCRs come from a person between 18 and 60 years old who received the Ad26.COV2.S COVID-19 vaccine or a placebo.

This clone was counted once. J is TRBJ1-2 and V is TRBV5-4; D is undetermined. Germline loops: CDR1 SGHNT, CDR2 YYREEE (reference sequence). Trimming removed 0 bases from V and 7 bases from J, with 16 bases in between. The CDR3 length is 15 residues. CDR3 region: CASSLGMGESAGYTF. The CDR3 DNA follows: TGTGCCAGCAGCTTGGGGATGGGTGAGTCTGCTGGCTACACCTTC.

The chain couples TRBV7-6 to TRBJ2-1, with 10 bases that match TRBD2. The CDR3 is 13 amino acids. Germline lookup yields CDR1 SGHVS and CDR2 FNYEAQ. Here the CDR3 reads CGSSSGGANEQFF. The CDR3 DNA reads TGTGGATCCTCCAGCGGGGGGGCCAATGAGCAGTTCTTC. Based on the CDR3 plus reference TRBV7-6 and TRBJ2-1, the full variable domain is GAGVSQSPRYKVTKRGQDVALRCDPISGHVSLYWYRQALGQGPEFLTYFNYEAQQDKSGLPNDRFSAERPEGSISTLTIQRTEQRDSAMYRCGSSSGGANEQFFGPGTRLTVL.

The genes are TRBV20-1 and TRBJ2-7; D unclear. Germline V gives CDR1 DFQATT, CDR2 SNEGSKA (reference sequence). There are 10 residues in the CDR3. Trimming shortened V by 6 bases and J by 3 bases, and 6 bases separated the two germline ends. CDR3 coding DNA: TGCAGTGCGTATTTCTACGAGCAGTACTTC. It is translated as CSAYFYEQYF.

The chain recombines TRBV3-1 (or the pseudogene TRBV3-2) with TRBJ1-5; D is unclear. The germline V gene encodes CDR1 LGHDT and CDR2 YNNKEL (reference sequence). The CDR3 has 13 amino acids. Trimming left V 1 base short and J 7 bases short, with 8 bases between. This CDR3 reads CASSQVGVQPQHF. CDR3 DNA sequence: TGTGCCAGCAGCCAAGTTGGGGTACAGCCCCAGCATTTT.

The CDR3 spells CASSPSGGLETQYF. The CDR3 DNA reads TGTGCCAGCAGCCCTAGCGGGGGTTTGGAGACCCAGTACTTC. V and J are TRBV7-6 and TRBJ2-5, with 10 positions matching TRBD2. The CDR3 is 14 residues long. J was trimmed by 5 bases and V by 5 bases; bases with no gene match: 5. Germline-derived CDR1 and CDR2 are SGHVS and FNYEAQ.

This CDR3 reads CASSQSEDLSKTEAFF. The CDR3 coding sequence is TGTGCCAGCAGCCAATCTGAGGATCTCTCCAAGACTGAAGCTTTCTTT. The rearrangement uses TRBV14 and TRBJ1-1, with D unclear. CDR1 and CDR2 (germline): SGHDN, FVKESK. The V end lost 2 bases, the J end lost 5 bases, and 18 bases lay between the germline ends. CDR3 length equals 16 residues.

This clone appeared a few times. The chain couples TRBV4-1 to TRBJ2-1; possible D gene TRBD2, 6 bases. Germline CDR1 is MGHRA and CDR2 is YSYEKL. The CDR3 consists of 16 residues. V lost 2 bases and J lost 2, with 13 bases in between. CDR3 in amino acids: CASSQLRLGPYNEQFF. The CDR3 nucleotides read TGCGCCAGCAGCCAACTTCGACTAGGCCCCTACAATGAGCAGTTCTTC.

The V call is TRBV11-2, the J call TRBJ1-5, with D unresolved. CDR1 and CDR2 (germline): SGHAT, FQNNGV. Trimming left V 3 bases short and J 4 bases short, with 7 bases between. This CDR3 comprises 13 residues. The CDR3 DNA is TGTGCCAGCAGCTTCGTGGGAAATCAGCCCCAGCATTTT. Translation: CASSFVGNQPQHF.

The count of this clone is one. The chain combines TRBV24-1 with TRBJ2-3; D remains ambiguous. Germline assignment: CDR1 KGHDR and CDR2 SFDVKD. This CDR3 region has 15 residues. V gave up 4 bases and J gave up 5 bases, with 15 bases separating them. DNA of the CDR3: TGTGCCACCAGTGACCCTGACGGGCCCGGAGATACGCAGTATTTT. Encoded protein: CATSDPDGPGDTQYF.

The V gene is TRBV9, the J gene TRBJ2-1, with 8 bases aligning to TRBD1. J gave up 1 base and V 4 bases, and 10 bases lay outside the gene matches. CDR3 length: 17 residues. CDR1 and CDR2 (germline): SGDLS, YYNGEE. The CDR3: CASSFRIGQGSYNEQFF. CDR3 nucleotide sequence: TGTGCCAGCAGCTTTCGAATAGGACAGGGATCCTACAATGAGCAGTTCTTC.

The chain joins TRBV5-8 to TRBJ2-5; a weak D match, TRBD1 (6 bases). The V end was cut by 4 bases, the J end by 2 bases, with 15 bases between. There are 15 residues in the CDR3. Germline CDR1 and CDR2: SGHTS and YDEGEE. The CDR3 reads CASSASWTAQETQYF. DNA for the CDR3: TGTGCCAGCAGCGCATCTTGGACAGCTCAAGAGACCCAGTACTTC.

The gene calls are TRBV27 and TRBJ2-1, with unresolved D. Deletions cut 3 bases from V and 6 bases from J, with 9 bases between. The CDR3 is 13 residues long. Germline-derived CDR1 and CDR2 are MNHEY and SMNVEV (reference sequence). The CDR3 here is CASSLVVLNEQFF. The CDR3 DNA reads TGTGCCAGCAGTTTGGTTGTACTCAATGAGCAGTTCTTC.

The chain links TRBV6-6 to TRBJ1-2; unclear D gene. The V gene lost 4 bases and the J gene lost 8 bases, with 5 bases spanning the gap. The CDR3 is 10 residues long. Germline CDR1 reads MNHNY; CDR2 reads SVGAGI (reference sequence). The CDR3 DNA sequence: TGTGCCAGCAGTTTTGGAGGCTACACCTTC. Its translation: CASSFGGYTF.

The genes are TRBV9 and TRBJ2-2, with 8 bases fitting TRBD1. The CDR3 sequence is 15 residues long. The junction had 9 bases not matched to a gene; V was cut back by 5 bases and J by 6 bases. Germline V CDR1 and CDR2: SGDLS, YYNGEE. DNA of the CDR3: TGTGCCAGCAGTCTCGGACAGGGCGGTCCCGGGGAGCTGTTTTTT. It encodes CASSLGQGGPGELFF.

Notes on this clone: At the DNA level, this CDR3 is encoded by other sequences in the same sample as well. The rearrangement links TRBV5-1 to TRBJ1-1, with a tentative D call TRBD1 (6 bases). Deletions cut 2 bases from V and 0 bases from J, with 8 bases between. CDR1 SGHRS and CDR2 YFSETQ come from the germline V gene. This CDR3 contains 14 residues. In nucleotides, the CDR3 is TGCGCCAGCAGCTTAGGACAGATGAACACTGAAGCTTTCTTT. Protein product: CASSLGQMNTEAFF.

V gene TRBV3-1 (or the pseudogene TRBV3-2) combines with J gene TRBJ2-1; TRBD2 agrees at 9 bases. The CDR3 totals 17 residues. V shed 2 bases and J 4 bases; nucleotides not matched to a gene: 9. Germline-derived CDR1 and CDR2 are LGHDT and YNNKEL (reference sequence). Here the CDR3 reads CASSQLVAGDNYNEQFF. The CDR3 DNA is TGTGCCAGCAGCCAACTGGTAGCGGGAGATAATTACAATGAGCAGTTCTTC.

This chain links TRBV6-5 with TRBJ1-1; TRBD1 aligns across 10 bases. The V gene's germline CDR1 is MNHEY and CDR2 SVGAGI. V was pared by 6 bases and J by 8 bases, with 6 bases of the junction left unmatched. The CDR3 contains 13 residues. In DNA form, the CDR3 reads TGTGCCAGCAGGGCCGGGACAGGGGCAGAAGCTTTCTTT. Residues: CASRAGTGAEAFF.

This chain links TRBV10-2 with TRBJ1-2; no reliable D call. Germline V lookup: CDR1 WSHSY, CDR2 SAAADI. Trimming pared 3 bases from V and 6 bases from J, leaving 11 bases between. CDR3 length equals 13 residues. The CDR3 bases are TGCGCCAGCAGTGACTCGGGGTATGATGGCTACACCTTC. Amino acid sequence: CASSDSGYDGYTF.

The chain is built from TRBV3-1 (or the pseudogene TRBV3-2) and TRBJ2-7, with no clear D. CDR3 length: 14 amino acids. V lost 7 bases and J lost 0, with 13 bases in between. Germline CDR1 is LGHDT and CDR2 is YNNKEL (reference sequence). CDR3 loop: CASKMWSFSYEQYF. As DNA, the CDR3 is TGTGCCAGCAAGATGTGGTCGTTCTCCTACGAGCAGTACTTC.

The chain couples TRBV27 to TRBJ1-4, with D possibly being TRBD1 (6 bases). V lost 3 bases, J lost 7 bases, and 12 bases lay in between. From germline, CDR1 is MNHEY and CDR2 SMNVEV (reference sequence). The CDR3 is made up of 14 amino acids. The CDR3 DNA sequence: TGTGCCAGCAGTTTCCAGGGGTGGAGTGAAAAACTGTTTTTT. As protein: CASSFQGWSEKLFF.

The chain carries TRBV28 and TRBJ2-2; TRBD1 matches at 9 bases. The CDR3 runs 16 residues. CDR1 MDHEN and CDR2 SYDVKM come from the germline V gene. V was clipped by 6 bases and J by 4 bases; unmatched bases: 9. CDR3 amino acids: CASSSQQTGGTGELFF. As DNA, the CDR3 is TGTGCCAGCAGCTCACAACAGACAGGGGGCACCGGGGAGCTGTTTTTT. Combining the CDR3 with reference TRBV28 and TRBJ2-2 gives the whole variable domain DVKVTQSSRYLVKRTGEKVFLECVQDMDHENMFWYRQDPGLGLRLIYFSYDVKMKEKGDIPEGYSVSREKKERFSLILESASTNQTSMYLCASSSQQTGGTGELFFGEGSRLTVL.

There are a few counts of this clone. V and J are TRBV14 and TRBJ1-2; a possible D gene is TRBD1 (5 bases). V was pared by 1 base and J by 5 bases, with 11 bases between. CDR1 is SGHDN and CDR2 is FVKESK in the germline V gene. This CDR3 has 14 residues. CDR3 protein: CASSQGGAGYGYTF. The CDR3 DNA reads as TGTGCCAGCAGCCAAGGAGGGGCAGGGTATGGCTACACCTTC.

This clone was observed a single time. The chain links TRBV30 to TRBJ1-4; 8 bases are shared with TRBD1. V was clipped by 8 bases and J by 0 bases; unmatched bases: 5. The CDR3 contains 14 residues. Germline V CDR1 and CDR2: GTSNPN, SVGIG (reference sequence). The CDR3 nucleotides read TGTGCCCTCCAGGGGGCTGCAACTAATGAAAAACTGTTTTTT. The encoded protein is CALQGAATNEKLFF. Supplemented by reference TRBV30 and TRBJ1-4, the full variable domain reads SQTIHQWPATLVQPVGSPLSLECTVEGTSNPNLYWYRQAAGRGLQLLFYSVGIGQISSEVPQNLSASRPQDRQFILSSKKLLLSDSGFYLCALQGAATNEKLFFGSGTQLSVL.

The chain combines TRBV19 with TRBJ1-2; perhaps TRBD1 as D (6 bases). In germline, CDR1 is LNHDA, CDR2 SQIVND (reference sequence). The CDR3 consists of 14 residues. Trimming shortened V by 1 base and J by 3 bases, and 9 bases separated the two germline ends. The chain's CDR3 is CASSIGEGDYGYTF. In nucleotides, the CDR3 is TGTGCCAGTAGTATAGGGGAGGGGGACTATGGCTACACCTTC.

This sequence joins TRBV28 and TRBJ2-1; D gene unclear. Germline-derived CDR1 and CDR2 are MDHEN and SYDVKM. This CDR3 contains 14 residues. Between the trimmed V and J ends, which lost 2 bases and 7 bases, there was a span of 12 bases. CDR3 coding DNA: TGTGCCAGCAGTTTAGCCTTACCCGTTAATGAGCAGTTCTTC. This translates into CASSLALPVNEQFF.